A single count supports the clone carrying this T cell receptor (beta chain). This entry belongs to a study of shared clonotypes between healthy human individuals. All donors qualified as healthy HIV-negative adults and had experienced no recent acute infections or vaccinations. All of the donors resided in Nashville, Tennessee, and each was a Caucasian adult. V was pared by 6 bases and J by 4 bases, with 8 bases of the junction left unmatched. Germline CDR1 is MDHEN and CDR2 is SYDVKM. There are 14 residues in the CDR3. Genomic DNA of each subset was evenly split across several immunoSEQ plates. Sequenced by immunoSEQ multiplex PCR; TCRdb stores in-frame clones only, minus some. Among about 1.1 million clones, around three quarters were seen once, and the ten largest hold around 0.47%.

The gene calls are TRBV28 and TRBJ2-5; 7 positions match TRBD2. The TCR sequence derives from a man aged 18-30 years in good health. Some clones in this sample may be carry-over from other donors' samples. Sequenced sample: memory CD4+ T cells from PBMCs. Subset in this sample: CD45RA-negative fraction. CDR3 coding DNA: TGTGCCAGCAGGGGTAAGAGCGGGACAGAGACCCAGTACTTC. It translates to CASRGKSGTETQYF.